One and the same sample provided the 31 T cell receptor beta chains below, sequenced in a study of CD8+ T cells in alopecia areata. The sample's treatment: oral pan-JAK inhibitor, 5-10 mg twice daily. Extracted from the samples, RNA was reverse transcribed into cDNA to serve as the sequencing template. Data came from immunoSEQ multiplex PCR; TCRdb stores just in-frame clones and leaves some out. The sample yields some 180,000 clones, about 53% seen once. Specimen: CD8+ T cells sorted from blood, collected at week 24, from a patient treated with tofacitinib. All receptors derive from a human donor with alopecia areata.

The chain has TRBV27 and TRBJ2-7, with D perhaps given as TRBD1 or TRBD2 (5 bases each). Germline V gene data show CDR1 as MNHEY and CDR2 as SMNVEV (reference sequence). CDR3 length equals 14 residues. Deletions cut 8 bases from V and 4 bases from J, with 18 bases between. CDR3 sequence reads: CASSNSGTPYEQYF. The CDR3 nucleotides are TGTGCCAGCTCGAACTCCGGGACCCCTTACGAGCAGTACTTC.

The chain has TRBV7-8 and TRBJ2-3, with TRBD2 matching 8 bases. V gave up 1 base and J gave up 0 bases; unmatched junction bases: 6. This CDR3 is 17 amino acids long. Germline values: CDR1 SGHVS, CDR2 FQNEAQ. As DNA, the CDR3 is TGTGCCAGCAGCTTAGATCCAGCGGGGGCCAGCACAGATACGCAGTATTTT. It is translated as CASSLDPAGASTDTQYF.

The V call is TRBV5-1, the J call TRBJ2-3, with D possibly matching TRBD1 (6 bases). Trimming left V 5 bases short and J 2 bases short, with 15 bases between. The CDR3 is made up of 15 amino acids. Germline assignment: CDR1 SGHRS and CDR2 YFSETQ. As DNA, the CDR3 is TGCGCCAGCAGAACGACAGGAACCCCCACAGATACGCAGTATTTT. Protein sequence: CASRTTGTPTDTQYF.

This clone was picked up a small number of times. The sample holds other DNA sequences that translate to the same CDR3. CDR3 loop: CASSVGADTGELFF. CDR3 DNA: TGTGCCAGCAGCGTAGGGGCGGACACCGGGGAGCTGTTTTTT. The chain has TRBV9 and TRBJ2-2; D unclear. This CDR3 is built from 14 residues. CDR1 SGDLS and CDR2 YYNGEE come from the germline V gene. V lost 0 bases, J lost 3 bases, and 6 bases lay in between.

This clone was seen a handful of times. The V and J genes are TRBV18 and TRBJ1-2, with no clear D. The CDR3 covers 12 residues. V lost 10 bases, J lost 8 bases, and 17 bases lay in between. Germline CDR1 KGHSH, CDR2 LQKENI. The CDR3 loop reads CATLQEETGYTF. The CDR3 DNA reads as TGTGCCACCCTTCAAGAGGAGACGGGCTACACCTTC.

This clone was counted between two and nine times. The chain links TRBV30 to TRBJ1-2; D is uncertain. With 4 bases removed from V and 4 bases from J, the gap between germline ends came to 7 bases. This CDR3 region has 11 residues. Germline lookup yields CDR1 GTSNPN and CDR2 SVGIG (reference sequence). CDR3 in amino acids: CAWTESYGYTF. CDR3 bases: TGTGCCTGGACAGAGTCCTATGGCTACACCTTC.

This clone was counted only a few times. The chain has TRBV5-1 and TRBJ2-7; 7 bases line up with TRBD1. The CDR3 is 13 residues long. The trim removed 4 bases at V and 6 bases at J, leaving 7 bases unmatched. Germline CDR1 SGHRS, CDR2 YFSETQ. CDR3 loop: CASSAKGGSEQYF. The DNA for the CDR3 is TGCGCCAGCAGCGCCAAAGGGGGCAGCGAGCAGTACTTC. Complete variable domain (other parts from reference TRBV5-1 and TRBJ2-7): KAGVTQTPRYLIKTRGQQVTLSCSPISGHRSVSWYQQTPGQGLQFLFEYFSETQRNKGNFPGRFSGRQFSNSRSEMNVSTLELGDSALYLCASSAKGGSEQYFGPGTRLTVT.

The rearrangement joins TRBV30 to TRBJ1-1; TRBD1 aligns across 7 bases. Trimming removed 2 bases from V and 6 bases from J; junction bases left unmatched: 6. Per the germline V gene, CDR1 is GTSNPN and CDR2 is SVGIG (reference sequence). The CDR3 spans 13 residues. The CDR3 reads CAWSRGQTSEAFF. Written as DNA, the CDR3 is TGTGCCTGGAGTAGGGGACAGACCTCTGAAGCTTTCTTT.

The chain is built from TRBV6-5 and TRBJ1-6; TRBD1 matches at 10 bases. Per germline, CDR1 MNHEY and CDR2 SVGAGI. There are 14 residues in the CDR3. The V gene end was trimmed by 7 bases and the J gene end by 7 bases; junction bases not matched to a gene: 4. The CDR3 is CASKPGQGNSPLHF. Written as DNA, the CDR3 is TGTGCCAGCAAACCGGGACAGGGGAATTCACCCCTCCACTTT.

This chain connects TRBV7-9 to TRBJ1-5; D is ambiguous. CDR3 length equals 14 residues. Trimming cost V 5 bases and J 2 bases, with 10 bases left between them. Germline loops: CDR1 SEHNR, CDR2 FQNEAQ (reference sequence). The CDR3 DNA is TGTGCCAGCAGCCACCCCGGGGGCAATCAGCCCCAGCATTTT. Amino acid sequence: CASSHPGGNQPQHF. The variable domain in full, with the rest retrieved from reference TRBV7-9 and TRBJ1-5, is DTGVSQNPRHKITKRGQNVTFRCDPISEHNRLYWYRQTLGQGPEFLTYFQNEAQLEKSRLLSDRFSAERPKGSFSTLEIQRTEQGDSAMYLCASSHPGGNQPQHFGDGTRLSIL.

The chain carries TRBV9 and TRBJ1-2, with D possibly being TRBD1 (5 bases). Trimming removed 0 bases at V and 5 bases at J, with 11 bases between. Germline V CDR1 and CDR2: SGDLS, YYNGEE. The CDR3 runs 14 residues. CDR3 nucleotide sequence: TGTGCCAGCAGCGTAGCAGGGTTAGAATATGGCTACACCTTC. It is translated as CASSVAGLEYGYTF.

The chain has TRBV9 and TRBJ1-2; no firm D call. V gave up 3 bases and J gave up 4 bases, with 10 bases separating them. The CDR3 runs 13 residues. Germline-derived CDR1 and CDR2 are SGDLS and YYNGEE. For the CDR3, the DNA is TGTGCCAGCAGCGGATTCGACCTCTATGGCTACACCTTC. Protein: CASSGFDLYGYTF.

Of note for this clone: Within the sample, other DNA sequences also encode this same CDR3. The chain couples TRBV29-1 to TRBJ1-2; TRBD1 is a possible D gene (5 bases). CDR1 SQVTM and CDR2 ANQGSEA come from the germline V gene. CDR3 length: 13 residues. V lost 3 bases to trimming and J lost 2 bases, with 10 bases between them. This CDR3 is CSVEGGLNYGYTF. The CDR3 bases are TGCAGCGTTGAGGGGGGTCTGAACTATGGCTACACCTTC.

The sample holds a few counts of this clone. The J gene is TRBJ2-7, the V gene TRBV7-3, with 9 bases fitting TRBD2. The CDR3 is 15 residues long. Germline V gene data show CDR1 as SGHTA and CDR2 as FQGTGA. Trimming at V came to 0 bases and at J to 5 bases, leaving 5 bases not matched to a gene. DNA for the CDR3: TGTGCCAGCAGCTTAACTGCGGGGGGGCCCAACGAGCAGTACTTC. Translated, it gives CASSLTAGGPNEQYF.

This clone has a handful of counts. J is TRBJ2-5 and V is TRBV29-1, with 8 bases fitting TRBD2. The V segment lost 5 bases and the J segment 7 bases; nucleotides outside the gene matches: 9. The CDR3 spans 13 residues. Germline CDR1 and CDR2: SQVTM and ANQGSEA. CDR3 sequence: CSVSGGDYGTQYF. The CDR3 nucleotides are TGCAGCGTTAGCGGGGGCGATTATGGGACCCAGTACTTC.

This sequence joins TRBV7-8 and TRBJ2-1; 10 nucleotides match TRBD1. Germline V gives CDR1 SGHVS, CDR2 FQNEAQ. Trimming at V came to 4 bases and at J to 10 bases, leaving 10 bases not matched to a gene. The CDR3 length is 15 residues. CDR3 nucleotides: TGTGCCAGCAGCTCCCGGGACAGGGGAGTTCTCGAGCAGTTCTTC. This codes for CASSSRDRGVLEQFF.

The chain uses TRBV7-9 and TRBJ1-5; D is unresolved. The CDR3 is 12 residues long. Germline assignment: CDR1 SEHNR and CDR2 FQNEAQ (reference sequence). Trimming pared 4 bases from V and 6 bases from J, leaving 7 bases between. CDR3 sequence (DNA): TGTGCCAGCAGCTACACGACTCAGCCCCAGCATTTT. Its protein is CASSYTTQPQHF.

This clone was observed a handful of times. J is TRBJ1-4 and V is TRBV7-9; possibly TRBD1 for D (5 bases). Trimming took off 5 bases at V and 0 bases at J, with 13 bases between the two ends. Germline V gene lookup returns CDR1 SEHNR and CDR2 FQNEAQ (reference sequence). This CDR3 contains 16 residues. The CDR3 protein is CASSEEGFATNEKLFF. The CDR3 nucleotides are TGTGCCAGCAGCGAAGAGGGGTTTGCAACTAATGAAAAACTGTTTTTT.

V usage is TRBV7-9 and J usage is TRBJ2-3, with no clear D. This CDR3 comprises 12 residues. Germline V gene lookup returns CDR1 SEHNR and CDR2 FQNEAQ (reference sequence). Between the trimmed V and J ends, which lost 5 bases and 8 bases, there was a span of 11 bases. CDR3: CASSLTLGTQYF. DNA for the CDR3: TGTGCCAGCAGCCTGACGTTGGGTACGCAGTATTTT.

This chain connects TRBV30 to TRBJ1-2; D unresolved. This CDR3 comprises 14 residues. V shed 0 bases and J shed 4 bases, with 12 bases lying between them. Germline CDR1 and CDR2: GTSNPN and SVGIG (reference sequence). CDR3 in DNA: TGTGCCTGGAGTGTACGGAAGGGCGGCTATGGCTACACCTTC. Protein product: CAWSVRKGGYGYTF.

This chain joins TRBV19 and TRBJ2-7, with no clear D. Germline CDR1 is LNHDA and CDR2 is SQIVND (reference sequence). V lost 2 bases and J lost 3, with 20 bases in between. CDR3 length: 17 residues. The CDR3, as DNA: TGTGCCAGTAGTATAAATCTTCCAGCAACGAACTACTACGAGCAGTACTTC. Its protein is CASSINLPATNYYEQYF. The entire variable domain, with the rest obtained from reference TRBV19 and TRBJ2-7, is as follows: DGGITQSPKYLFRKEGQNVTLSCEQNLNHDAMYWYRQDPGQGLRLIYYSQIVNDFQKGDIAEGYSVSREKKESFPLTVTSAQKNPTAFYLCASSINLPATNYYEQYFGPGTRLTVT.

Only a few counts were recorded for this clone. The chain couples TRBV6-5 to TRBJ2-3; TRBD1 might be the D (6 bases). In germline, CDR1 is MNHEY, CDR2 SVGAGI. V lost 5 bases and J lost 0, with 12 bases in between. The CDR3 extends over 15 amino acids. CDR3 amino acids: CASSIGTTSTDTQYF. The CDR3 nucleotides are TGTGCCAGCAGTATCGGGACAACAAGCACAGATACGCAGTATTTT.

The table lists this clone with a few counts. V usage is TRBV28 and J usage is TRBJ2-1; 10 bases are a match to TRBD2. V lost 4 bases and J lost 2; bases outside the gene matches: 5. The length of the CDR3 is 16 residues. Germline CDR1 and CDR2: MDHEN and SYDVKM. The chain's CDR3 is CASSWASGGAYNEQFF. The CDR3 DNA follows: TGTGCCAGCAGTTGGGCTAGCGGGGGTGCCTACAATGAGCAGTTCTTC.

The chain uses TRBV29-1 and TRBJ2-1, with D hard to call. The CDR3 consists of 11 residues. V was shortened by 4 bases and J by 5 bases, with 6 bases between the two germline ends. CDR1 and CDR2 (germline): SQVTM, ANQGSEA. CDR3 sequence (DNA): TGCAGCGTTGGGACGAACAATGAGCAGTTCTTC. Translation gives CSVGTNNEQFF.

The chain links TRBV6-4 to TRBJ2-3, with 13 bases matching TRBD2. The CDR3 extends over 17 amino acids. Germline values: CDR1 MRHNA, CDR2 SNTAGT. The J segment lost 2 bases and the V segment lost 4 bases, leaving 6 bases of the junction unmatched. Here the CDR3 DNA reads TGTGCCAGCAGTGCCGGGACTAGCGGGGACTACACAGATACGCAGTATTTT. This encodes CASSAGTSGDYTDTQYF.

The chain couples TRBV27 to TRBJ1-1; D not certain. Trimming removed 6 bases from V and 1 base from J, with 9 bases in between. CDR1 is MNHEY and CDR2 is SMNVEV in the germline V gene (reference sequence). The CDR3 loop spans 13 amino acids. The CDR3 sequence is CASRITGNTEAFF. The CDR3 region has the DNA TGTGCCAGCAGAATCACTGGGAACACTGAAGCTTTCTTT.

V usage is TRBV11-2 and J usage is TRBJ2-3; 8 nucleotides agree with TRBD2. The CDR3 loop spans 16 amino acids. The V and J ends lost 5 bases and 4 bases, in that order; junction bases with no gene match: 11. The germline gives CDR1 SGHAT, CDR2 FQNNGV. The CDR3 region is CASSDLSGENSDTQYF. CDR3 sequence (DNA): TGTGCCAGCAGCGACCTTAGCGGGGAGAACTCAGATACGCAGTATTTT.

V and J are TRBV30 and TRBJ2-1, with no clear D. CDR1 and CDR2 (germline): GTSNPN, SVGIG (reference sequence). This CDR3 contains 13 residues. Trimming removed 3 bases at V and 4 bases at J, with 10 bases between. The CDR3 loop reads CAWRAIGYNEQFF. The CDR3 region has the DNA TGTGCCTGGAGGGCGATAGGGTACAATGAGCAGTTCTTC.

Only a few counts were recorded for this clone. This chain connects TRBV29-1 to TRBJ1-2, with D unresolved. The CDR3 loop spans 13 amino acids. V lost 6 bases to trimming and J lost 3 bases, with 14 bases between them. Germline-derived CDR1 and CDR2 are SQVTM and ANQGSEA. This chain's CDR3 is CSVQNSADYGYTF. The CDR3, as DNA: TGCAGCGTGCAAAACTCGGCGGACTATGGCTACACCTTC.

This clone was recorded a few times. The rearrangement links TRBV29-1 to TRBJ1-2, with 11 bases aligning to TRBD1. V lost 5 bases and J lost 7; bases outside the gene matches: 6. This CDR3 region has 13 residues. The germline CDR1 and CDR2 sequences are SQVTM and ANQGSEA. As DNA, the CDR3 is TGCAGCGTTCCGGGACAGGGGGAGGTTGGCTACACCTTC. Protein: CSVPGQGEVGYTF.

V usage is TRBV29-1 and J usage is TRBJ1-2, with D unclear. The CDR3 extends over 13 amino acids. In germline, CDR1 is SQVTM, CDR2 ANQGSEA. Deletions cut 3 bases from V and 0 bases from J, with 8 bases between. The CDR3 is CSVEMTANYGYTF. The CDR3 coding sequence is TGCAGCGTTGAGATGACGGCTAACTATGGCTACACCTTC.